This T cell receptor (beta chain) derives from a study of blood T cell repertoires in COVID-19. Turning to the study itself: T cells, B-cell-depleted T cells, or PBMCs provided the cDNA or gDNA that served as material.

Authors' analysis steps: Amplification from reference gene primers served as the basis for estimated nucleated cell counts. The assay was immunoSEQ multiplex PCR, and TCRdb's table has in-frame clones only and misses some. V and J calls and clone size are those listed in that table; D and trimming were worked out from the DNA. Of about 480,000 clones in the sample, around nine tenths were seen once. Cohort 3 recovery required two negative PCRs, clearance, or symptom resolution. Per the germline V gene, CDR1 is LNHDA and CDR2 is SQIVND (reference sequence). The J segment lost 1 base and the V segment lost 5 bases, leaving 5 bases of the junction unmatched. This CDR3 is built from 15 residues.

The receptor's source is a woman aged 40 to 50 who had recovered from COVID-19. Specimen: PBMCs or T cells enriched from blood (not recorded which). The chain has TRBV19 and TRBJ2-5, with 9 bases matching TRBD1. The CDR3 loop reads CASSRDRETQETQYF. CDR3 DNA sequence: TGTGCCAGTAGTCGGGACAGGGAAACCCAAGAGACCCAGTACTTC.